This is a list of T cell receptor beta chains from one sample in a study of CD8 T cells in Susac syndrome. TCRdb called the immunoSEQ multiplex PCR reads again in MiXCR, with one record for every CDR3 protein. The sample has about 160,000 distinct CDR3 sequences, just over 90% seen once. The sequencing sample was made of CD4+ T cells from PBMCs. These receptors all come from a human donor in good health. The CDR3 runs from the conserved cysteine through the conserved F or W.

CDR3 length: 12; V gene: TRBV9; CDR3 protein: CASSLGTGVQFF
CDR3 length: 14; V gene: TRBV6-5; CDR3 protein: CASRTGTGKDTQYF
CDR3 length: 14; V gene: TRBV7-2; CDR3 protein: CASSIQGSNEKLFF
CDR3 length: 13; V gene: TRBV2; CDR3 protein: CASTQESNQPQHF
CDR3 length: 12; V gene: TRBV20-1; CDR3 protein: CSASWAAKTQYF
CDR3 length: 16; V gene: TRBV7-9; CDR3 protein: CASSLAIAGGADTQYF
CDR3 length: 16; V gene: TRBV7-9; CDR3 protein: CASSLALIGQIYEQYF
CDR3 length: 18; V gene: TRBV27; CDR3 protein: CASSSFINRGQHTGELFF
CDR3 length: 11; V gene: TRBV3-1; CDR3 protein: CASSRSDGYTF
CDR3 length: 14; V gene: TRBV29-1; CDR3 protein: CSVVRDRGLPEQYF
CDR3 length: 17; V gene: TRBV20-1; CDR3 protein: CSARDLGGGSSNSPLHF
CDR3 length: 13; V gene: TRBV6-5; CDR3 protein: CASSYLASGELFF
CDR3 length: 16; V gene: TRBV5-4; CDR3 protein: CASSSSTGTGAYEQYF
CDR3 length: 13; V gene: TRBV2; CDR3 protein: CAGQRGNTGELFF
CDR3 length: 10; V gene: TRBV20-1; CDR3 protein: CSAPYNGYTF
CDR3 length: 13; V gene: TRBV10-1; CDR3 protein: CASSEMVNTEAFF
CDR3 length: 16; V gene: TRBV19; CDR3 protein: CASRFSYRGPPTEAFF
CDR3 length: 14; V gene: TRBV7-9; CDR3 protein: CASSPSTLVETQYF
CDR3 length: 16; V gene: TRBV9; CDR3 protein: CASSGPGQPFTRGYTF
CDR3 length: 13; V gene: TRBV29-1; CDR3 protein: CSVERRGSYEQYF
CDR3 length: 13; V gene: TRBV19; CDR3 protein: CATRISGGIEQYF
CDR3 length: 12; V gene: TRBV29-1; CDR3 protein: CSTQQGSHEQYF
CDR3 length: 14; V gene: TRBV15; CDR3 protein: CATSRGTLQNEQYF
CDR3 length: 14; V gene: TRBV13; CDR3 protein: CASSLIRENYGYTF
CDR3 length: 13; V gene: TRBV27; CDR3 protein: CASRRGRGETQYF
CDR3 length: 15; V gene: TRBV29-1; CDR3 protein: CSAAKGTRTSYGYTF
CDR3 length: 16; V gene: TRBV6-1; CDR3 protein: CASSSAIGTVSYEQYF
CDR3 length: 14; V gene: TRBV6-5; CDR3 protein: CASSYYPRGTEAFF
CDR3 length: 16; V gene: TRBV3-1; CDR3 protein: CASSLPPGQNTGELFF
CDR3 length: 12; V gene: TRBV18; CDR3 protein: CASSPLEETQYF
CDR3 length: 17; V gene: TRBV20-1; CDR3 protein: CSAGHLPRFGGNEKLFF
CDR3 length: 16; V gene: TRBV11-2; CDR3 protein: CASRNIRNGLNTEAFF
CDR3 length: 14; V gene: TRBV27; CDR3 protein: CASSPWDNSYEQYF
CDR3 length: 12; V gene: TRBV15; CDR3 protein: CATGQGNYGYTF
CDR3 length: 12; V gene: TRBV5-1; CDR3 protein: CASRLGNSEAFF
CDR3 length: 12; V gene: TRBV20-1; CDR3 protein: CSAKENTYEQYF
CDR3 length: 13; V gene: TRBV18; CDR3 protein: CASSPGTSYEQYF
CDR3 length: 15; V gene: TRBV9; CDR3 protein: CASSVEAGGTGELFF
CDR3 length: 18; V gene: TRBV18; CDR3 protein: CASSPSGTGILRTGELFF
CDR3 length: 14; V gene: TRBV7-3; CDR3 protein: CASSFGTRRETQYF
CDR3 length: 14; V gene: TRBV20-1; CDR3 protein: CSAKKQGGNEKLFF
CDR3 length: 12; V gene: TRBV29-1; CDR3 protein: CSFGQSAYEQYF
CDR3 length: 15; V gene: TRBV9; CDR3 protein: CASSVGSRIDTEAFF
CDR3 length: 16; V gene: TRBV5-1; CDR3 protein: CASSILPGGGQETQYF
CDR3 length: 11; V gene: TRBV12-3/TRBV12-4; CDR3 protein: CASSRGEKLFF
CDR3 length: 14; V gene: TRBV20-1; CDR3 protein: CSAGRGVTNYGYTF
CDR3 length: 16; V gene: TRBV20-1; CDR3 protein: CSARELLAGGGETQYF
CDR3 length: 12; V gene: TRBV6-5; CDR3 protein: CASSFRGGEQFF
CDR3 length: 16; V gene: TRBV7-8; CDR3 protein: CASSLITGSGTDTQYF
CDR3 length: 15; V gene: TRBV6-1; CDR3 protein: CASSEPGQANYGYTF
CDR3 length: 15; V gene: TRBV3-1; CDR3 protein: CASSLSSRGEVTQYF
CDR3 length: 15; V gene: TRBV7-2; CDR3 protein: CASSSGGRETGELFF
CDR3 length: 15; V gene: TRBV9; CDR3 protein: CASSVATSMNTEAFF
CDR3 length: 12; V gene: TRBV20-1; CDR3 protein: CSAPTGFYGYTF